A single sample is the source of the 32 T cell receptor beta chains below, sequenced in a study of CD8+CD57+ T cells in acquired aplastic anemia. Using genomic DNA as the template, TCR beta VDJ and CDR3 profiling was carried out. TCRdb re-analysed the reads in MiXCR, keeping a single row per CDR3 protein. The sample lists approximately 130,000 distinct CDR3 sequences; around two fifths were seen once. Input material: sorted CD4+, CD8+, or CD8+CD57+ T cells (not recorded which) from PBMCs. The receptors derive from a human donor in good health, serving as a control.

This clonotype appeared many times. The chain combines TRBV20-1 with TRBJ2-1; 12 bases are a match to TRBD2. The CDR3 spans 16 residues. The germline CDR1 and CDR2 sequences are DFQATT and SNEGSKA (reference sequence). With 3 bases clipped from V and 5 bases from J, the junction kept 8 bases outside the gene matches. The CDR3 DNA follows: TGCAGTGCTAGGGGACTAGCGGGCAAGTCAAACAATGAGCAGTTCTTC. It is translated as CSARGLAGKSNNEQFF.

In regard to this clonotype: Just one base apart from a much larger clone, this may be a read error. This chain uses TRBV9 with TRBJ2-1, with 7 bases aligning to TRBD2. Per the germline V gene, CDR1 is SGDLS and CDR2 is YYNGEE. The length of the CDR3 is 16 residues. Trimming cost V 3 bases and J 2 bases; bases outside gene matches: 8. The CDR3, as DNA: TGTGCCAGCAGCGCCTATAGCGGGCACGCCTACAATGAGCAGTTCTTC. This translates into CASSAYSGHAYNEQFF.

This clonotype has at least ten counts. The V call is TRBV2, the J call TRBJ1-2, with a weak D call TRBD1 (5 bases). CDR1 is SNHLY, CDR2 FYNNEI, per germline. The V and J ends lost 7 bases and 7 bases respectively, with 16 bases between them. The CDR3 contains 13 residues. In DNA, the CDR3 is TGTGCCAGCACCCTGAGGGGCCTGGGTGGCTACACCTTC. Its translation: CASTLRGLGGYTF.

This rearrangement joins TRBV20-1 to TRBJ2-1; D gene ambiguous. Germline CDR1 is DFQATT and CDR2 is SNEGSKA (reference sequence). The CDR3 consists of 11 residues. Trimming shortened V by 4 bases and J by 6 bases, and 7 bases separated the two germline ends. The CDR3, as DNA: TGCAGTGCTATGTCCGCCAATGAGCAGTTCTTC. Translation: CSAMSANEQFF.

The CDR3 sequence: CASSTGRQPQHF. In DNA form, the CDR3 reads TGTGCCAGTAGTACCGGTAGACAGCCCCAGCATTTT. V gene TRBV19 combines with J gene TRBJ1-5, with D uncertain. V was shortened by 4 bases and J by 7 bases, with 8 bases between the two germline ends. Germline CDR1 reads LNHDA; CDR2 reads SQIVND (reference sequence). The length of the CDR3 is 12 residues.

This clonotype has at least ten counts. The chain carries TRBV12-3 or TRBV12-4 and TRBJ2-1; no clear D gene. Trimming shortened V by 5 bases and J by 6 bases, and 11 bases separated the two germline ends. The CDR3 runs to 13 residues. CDR3 sequence reads: CASSPGVGNEQFF. In DNA, the CDR3 is TGTGCCAGCAGTCCGGGTGTAGGCAATGAGCAGTTCTTC.

In its sample, this clonotype was seen many times. In DNA, the CDR3 is TGTGCCTGGAGTACAGGAACCTACGAGCAGTACTTC. The encoded protein is CAWSTGTYEQYF. The rearrangement joins TRBV30 to TRBJ2-7; TRBD1 might be the D (5 bases). Trimming shortened V by 2 bases and J by 2 bases, and 7 bases separated the two germline ends. Germline V gives CDR1 GTSNPN, CDR2 SVGIG (reference sequence). The CDR3 length is 12 residues.

Points on this clonotype: A much larger clone differs by one base, so this may be a read error. The chain is built from TRBV2 and TRBJ2-3; TRBD2 agrees at 12 bases. The length of the CDR3 is 17 residues. The J segment lost 1 base and the V segment lost 11 bases, leaving 13 bases of the junction unmatched. CDR1 and CDR2 (germline): SNHLY, FYNNEI. The CDR3 DNA reads TGTGCCGGCCTGCCTAGCGGGGGGGCGCTGGGCACAGATACGCAGTATTTT. Residues: CAGLPSGGALGTDTQYF.

The V and J genes are TRBV12-3 or TRBV12-4 and TRBJ2-2; 9 bases agree with TRBD1. V shed 6 bases and J 4 bases; nucleotides not matched to a gene: 6. This CDR3 region has 15 residues. The CDR3 here is CASRQTGGITGELFF. The CDR3 region has the DNA TGTGCCAGCAGGCAAACAGGGGGCATCACCGGGGAGCTGTTTTTT.

In its sample, this clonotype was seen many times. The chain recombines TRBV12-3 or TRBV12-4 with TRBJ2-5, with 10 bases lining up with TRBD2. Unmatched junction bases numbered 5, after V lost 2 bases and J lost 5 bases. The CDR3 covers 15 residues. The CDR3 sequence is CASSLRAGGPETQYF. As DNA, the CDR3 is TGTGCCAGCAGTTTACGAGCGGGGGGGCCGGAGACCCAGTACTTC.

This clonotype was seen many times. This sequence joins TRBV7-9 and TRBJ2-2; possible D gene TRBD2, 6 bases. The CDR3 length is 18 residues. Trimming stripped 2 bases from V and 1 base from J, with 17 bases between. Germline CDR1 is SEHNR and CDR2 is FQNEAQ (reference sequence). The CDR3 DNA is TGTGCCAGCAGCTTAAAATCGGCGGGGAGACAGAACACCGGGGAGCTGTTTTTT. It specifies CASSLKSAGRQNTGELFF.

This clonotype was counted at least ten times. The rearrangement links TRBV20-1 to TRBJ2-3; 7 bases map to TRBD2. V lost 0 bases to trimming and J lost 5 bases; unmatched junction nucleotides: 8. Per the germline V gene, CDR1 is DFQATT and CDR2 is SNEGSKA (reference sequence). This CDR3 region has 15 residues. The CDR3, as DNA: TGCAGTGCTAGAGATGGGGGGAGGGGTAGAGATACGCAGTATTTT. The encoded protein is CSARDGGRGRDTQYF.

The table lists this clonotype with many counts. The gene calls are TRBV20-1 and TRBJ2-1, with D tentatively TRBD2 (6 bases). Trimming took 3 bases from V and 2 from J, leaving 17 bases between them. This CDR3 region has 16 residues. CDR1 and CDR2 from the germline V gene are DFQATT and SNEGSKA (reference sequence). CDR3 in DNA: TGCAGTGCTAGTCTCATCGGGGCGGGACCCTACAATGAGCAGTTCTTC. Protein: CSASLIGAGPYNEQFF.

This clonotype was seen a few times. This may arise from a read error, as a much more abundant clone is one base away. This chain connects TRBV4-1 to TRBJ1-2, with D possibly being TRBD1 (5 bases). The CDR3 runs to 15 residues. Germline loops: CDR1 MGHRA, CDR2 YSYEKL. The CDR3 DNA is TGCGCCAGCGGCCAACGGGGACCGACTAACTATGGCTACACCTTC. This sequence encodes CASGQRGPTNYGYTF.

This clonotype was recorded at least ten times. The genes are TRBV30 and TRBJ2-7; D gene unclear. The CDR3 is 12 residues long. Trimming took off 5 bases at V and 7 bases at J, with 15 bases between the two ends. CDR1 and CDR2 (germline): GTSNPN, SVGIG (reference sequence). CDR3 bases: TGTGCCTGGTCCCCTAGAATAGGGGAGCAGTACTTC. This encodes CAWSPRIGEQYF.

The V call is TRBV20-1, the J call TRBJ2-7; possibly TRBD2 for D (5 bases). The CDR3 runs to 13 residues. With 0 bases removed from V and 5 bases from J, the gap between germline ends came to 11 bases. Germline lookup yields CDR1 DFQATT and CDR2 SNEGSKA (reference sequence). The CDR3 DNA reads as TGCAGTGCTAGAGATGGGCTGGAGGACGAGCAGTACTTC. It yields the protein CSARDGLEDEQYF.

The chain has TRBV7-9 and TRBJ2-3; no firm D call. Per the germline V gene, CDR1 is SEHNR and CDR2 is FQNEAQ (reference sequence). Trimming shortened V by 6 bases and J by 7 bases, and 5 bases separated the two germline ends. The CDR3 has 10 amino acids. CDR3 protein: CASSGYTQYF. The CDR3 DNA is TGTGCCAGCAGTGGGTATACGCAGTATTTT.

The chain has TRBV15 and TRBJ1-3; no reliable D call. Trimming cost V 0 bases and J 8 bases, with 8 bases left between them. The CDR3 has 13 residues. CDR1 LNHNV and CDR2 YYDKDF come from the germline V gene (reference sequence). CDR3 nucleotide sequence: TGTGCCACCAGCAGAGACGACCAGGACACCATATATTTT. It yields the protein CATSRDDQDTIYF.

The chain recombines TRBV5-4 with TRBJ1-2, with D unclear. Germline loops: CDR1 SGHNT, CDR2 YYREEE (reference sequence). There are 16 residues in the CDR3. The germline V and J ends were trimmed by 0 bases and 4 bases, with 16 bases remaining between them. CDR3 sequence (DNA): TGTGCCAGCAGCTTGGACTTGGCAGGCAATTCCTATGGCTACACCTTC. Its protein is CASSLDLAGNSYGYTF.

The V call is TRBV29-1, the J call TRBJ1-3; 8 bases line up with TRBD1. The junction had 3 bases not matched to a gene; V was cut back by 6 bases and J by 2 bases. This CDR3 spans 13 amino acids. CDR1 and CDR2 (germline): SQVTM, ANQGSEA. DNA of the CDR3: TGCAGCGTCATACAGGGGGCTGGAAACACCATATATTTT. Translated: CSVIQGAGNTIYF.

This clonotype has at least ten counts. This rearrangement joins TRBV2 to TRBJ2-1; 8 nucleotides align to TRBD2. This CDR3 is 15 amino acids long. CDR1 and CDR2 from the germline V gene are SNHLY and FYNNEI. Trimming took 8 bases from V and 4 from J; bases not matched to a gene: 10. The CDR3 protein is CASARSGGGYNEQFF. In DNA form, the CDR3 reads TGTGCCAGCGCCAGAAGCGGGGGAGGTTACAATGAGCAGTTCTTC.

The V gene is TRBV5-1, the J gene TRBJ2-1, with 10 bases aligning to TRBD2. This CDR3 contains 19 residues. Trimming took 0 bases from V and 0 from J; bases not matched to a gene: 9. Germline V gene sequence: CDR1 SGHRS, CDR2 YFSETQ. CDR3 residues: CASSLAGPAGGGSYNEQFF. In DNA form, the CDR3 reads TGCGCCAGCAGCTTGGCCGGACCAGCGGGAGGGGGCTCCTACAATGAGCAGTTCTTC.

This clonotype was seen many times. The chain links TRBV6-1 to TRBJ1-2; weak D call: TRBD1 (5 bases). The CDR3 covers 12 residues. V lost 6 bases to trimming and J lost 6 bases, with 11 bases between them. Germline V gene lookup returns CDR1 MNHNS and CDR2 SASEGT. CDR3 sequence: CASRAGTDGYTF. The DNA of the CDR3 is TGTGCCAGCAGGGCGGGGACGGATGGCTACACCTTC.

The J gene is TRBJ1-2, the V gene TRBV7-9; D is undetermined. The germline V and J ends were trimmed by 1 base and 0 bases, with 9 bases remaining between them. Germline assignment: CDR1 SEHNR and CDR2 FQNEAQ (reference sequence). The CDR3 is made up of 15 amino acids. CDR3 coding DNA: TGTGCCAGCAGCTTAGTAGGAGCCTCTAACTATGGCTACACCTTC. Amino acid sequence: CASSLVGASNYGYTF.

This clonotype was detected many times. The chain carries TRBV6-6 and TRBJ1-5; D perhaps matches TRBD1 (5 bases). CDR3 length: 14 residues. The germline V gene encodes CDR1 MNHNY and CDR2 SVGAGI (reference sequence). Trimming cost V 6 bases and J 0 bases, with 9 bases left between them. The CDR3 here is CASSGTYSNQPQHF. The DNA for the CDR3 is TGTGCCAGCAGCGGGACGTATAGCAATCAGCCCCAGCATTTT.

The chain couples TRBV10-3 to TRBJ1-5; 7 positions agree with TRBD1. The trim removed 4 bases at V and 3 bases at J, leaving 3 bases unmatched. The CDR3 is made up of 14 amino acids. The germline V gene encodes CDR1 ENHRY and CDR2 SYGVKD. The CDR3 sequence: CAISAGTANQPQHF. The DNA for the CDR3 is TGTGCCATCAGTGCAGGGACAGCCAATCAGCCCCAGCATTTT.

J is TRBJ1-2 and V is TRBV7-9; D is perhaps TRBD1 (6 bases). V was cut by 10 bases and J by 7 bases, with 10 bases left in between. Germline CDR1 SEHNR, CDR2 FQNEAQ (reference sequence). CDR3 size: 10 residues. CDR3 protein: CATRGFGYTF. For the CDR3, the DNA is TGTGCCACAAGGGGGTTTGGCTACACCTTC.

The gene calls are TRBV19 and TRBJ1-1, with a possible D match to TRBD1 (5 bases). This CDR3 is 14 amino acids long. Germline V gene sequence: CDR1 LNHDA, CDR2 SQIVND (reference sequence). Trimming removed 2 bases from V and 8 bases from J, with 15 bases in between. In DNA form, the CDR3 reads TGTGCCAGTAGTATACAGGGCTCCGGATCCGAAGCTTTCTTT. Residues: CASSIQGSGSEAFF. The full variable domain, with the rest looked up from reference TRBV19 and TRBJ1-1, is DGGITQSPKYLFRKEGQNVTLSCEQNLNHDAMYWYRQDPGQGLRLIYYSQIVNDFQKGDIAEGYSVSREKKESFPLTVTSAQKNPTAFYLCASSIQGSGSEAFFGQGTRLTVV.

The rearrangement uses TRBV11-2 and TRBJ2-7; the D is unclear. CDR1 is SGHAT and CDR2 is FQNNGV in the germline V gene. This CDR3 spans 15 amino acids. V lost 0 bases and J lost 6, with 15 bases in between. CDR3 nucleotide sequence: TGTGCCAGCAGCTTAGATCCGACGGCGCCTATCGAGCAGTACTTC. This gives the protein CASSLDPTAPIEQYF.

The CDR3 sequence is CASKGQEQTQYF. DNA for the CDR3: TGTGCCAGCAAGGGACAGGAACAGACCCAGTACTTC. The chain couples TRBV2 to TRBJ2-5, with 8 bases fitting TRBD1. V dropped 7 bases and J dropped 6; count of bases not matched to a gene: 4. The CDR3 is 12 amino acids. The V gene's germline CDR1 is SNHLY and CDR2 FYNNEI.

Concerning this clonotype itself: One junction end does not reproduce the germline sequence, and a read error may be involved. The rearrangement links TRBV11-2 to TRBJ2-7, with TRBD2 as a possible D gene (6 bases). Germline lookup yields CDR1 SGHAT and CDR2 FQNNGV. The CDR3 has 15 residues. As DNA, the CDR3 is TGTGCCAGCGGCTTAGAGCCTAGCGCCCAAGAGACCAAGTACTTC. Residues: CASGLEPSAQETKYF.

The rearrangement joins TRBV10-1 to TRBJ2-5; D call uncertain. Trimming took off 9 bases at V and 2 bases at J, with 16 bases between the two ends. This CDR3 comprises 14 residues. Per the germline V gene, CDR1 is WNHNN and CDR2 is SYGVQD (reference sequence). In nucleotides, the CDR3 is TGCGCCAGTGCTATAGGACGGTTGCAAGAGACCCAGTACTTC. Translation: CASAIGRLQETQYF.